The sequence of this TCR beta chain was determined in a study of regulatory T cells in long-lasting Graves disease. Study as a whole: Less than 3 months of antithyroid drugs had been taken by newly diagnosed Graves' patients. Study-wide results and caveats: It was peripheral blood alone, not thyroid tissue, that was studied.

Sample time point: newly diagnosed GD, antithyroid drugs for less than 3 months. The TCR library used RNA extracted from PBMCs. Trimming removed 5 bases from V and 1 base from J, with 11 bases in between. Germline CDR1 LNHDA, CDR2 SQIVND (reference sequence). There are 14 residues in the CDR3. The sample holds many counts of this clonotype. The antigen is unknown. HTBI primers from iRepertoire and Arm-PCR of CDR3 regions yielded the TCR beta libraries. TCRdb used MiXCR to reprocess the multiplex PCR reads, holding one entry per CDR3 protein. The data hold approximately 350,000 distinct CDR3 sequences, with over 15% observed a single time. This sample also appeared in a second study, on T cells in Graves' hyperthyroidism and ophthalmopathy. That work adds: Clinical symptoms, serum thyroxine, TRAb, thyroid ultrasound and orbital computed tomography informed diagnoses.

The V gene is TRBV19, the J gene TRBJ1-1, with TRBD1 as a possible D gene (5 bases). The source material was peripheral blood mononuclear cells (PBMCs), sampled at new diagnosis, from a patient treated with antithyroid drugs. The TCR was taken from a middle-aged man with Graves disease. CDR3 residues: CASSGDSGNTEAFF. CDR3 DNA: TGTGCCAGTAGTGGAGACAGTGGGAACACTGAAGCTTTCTTT.